One and the same sample provided the 19 T cell receptor beta chains below, sequenced in a study of radiation and T cells in renal cell carcinoma. Time point specified: baseline pretreatment blood. The treatment was: 15 Gy SBRT to primary tumor, nephrectomy 4 weeks later. Here immunoSEQ multiplex PCR was the method, and the copy in TCRdb shows in-frame clones only, minus some. The repertoire holds 50,000 to 75,000 clones, with approximately 80% as singletons. The sample was blood, taken from a patient whose treatment included radiotherapy and nephrectomy. Receptors originate from a man aged 60 to 69 with renal cell carcinoma.

This clone was seen only once. The rearrangement links TRBV2 to TRBJ2-7; D not certain. This CDR3 contains 18 residues. The V end was cut by 4 bases, the J end by 4 bases, with 26 bases between. CDR1 and CDR2 (germline): SNHLY, FYNNEI. CDR3 sequence (DNA): TGTGCCAGCAGTGCCTCCTTCTTCGACATAACGATCCCATACGAGCAGTACGTC. Residues: CASSASFFDITIPYEQYV.

V and J are TRBV6-5 and TRBJ2-5; possible D gene TRBD1, 7 bases. Deletions cut 4 bases from V and 4 bases from J, with 19 bases between. Germline assignment: CDR1 MNHEY and CDR2 SVGAGI. CDR3 length: 16 amino acids. The DNA for the CDR3 is TGTGCCAGCAGTTCCTCCGGGACAGTCGGGAGAGAGACCCAGTACTTC. This codes for CASSSSGTVGRETQYF.

The chain uses TRBV28 and TRBJ2-3; 8 bases match TRBD2. Trimming took 10 bases from V and 2 from J; bases not matched to a gene: 17. The CDR3 is 17 residues long. CDR1 MDHEN and CDR2 SYDVKM come from the germline V gene. CDR3 in amino acids: CATSTAVEREFTDTQYF. The CDR3 DNA reads as TGTGCCACCTCGACCGCCGTAGAGCGGGAGTTCACAGATACGCAGTATTTT.

Points on this clone: At the DNA level, this CDR3 is encoded by other sequences in the same sample as well. The chain links TRBV6-1 to TRBJ1-5; D perhaps matches TRBD1 (5 bases). There are 12 residues in the CDR3. Looked up from germline, CDR1 is MNHNS and CDR2 is SASEGT. Between the trimmed V and J ends, which lost 4 bases and 7 bases, there was a span of 8 bases. The DNA of the CDR3 is TGTGCCAGCAGTGGGGGGGACCAGCCCCAGCATTTT. It specifies CASSGGDQPQHF.

The J gene is TRBJ2-7, the V gene TRBV7-9, with D hard to call. Deletions cut 4 bases from V and 6 bases from J, with 7 bases between. Germline V CDR1 and CDR2: SEHNR, FQNEAQ (reference sequence). CDR3 size: 11 residues. CDR3 nucleotides: TGTGCCAGCAGCTCAAGTTCCGAGCAGTACTTC. This sequence encodes CASSSSSEQYF.

This clone was recorded a few times. J is TRBJ2-7 and V is TRBV27, with D unresolved. CDR3 size: 11 residues. V was clipped by 0 bases and J by 3 bases, with 0 bases between them. CDR1 and CDR2 from the germline V gene are MNHEY and SMNVEV (reference sequence). The chain's CDR3 is CASSLSYEQYV. The CDR3 coding sequence is TGTGCCAGCAGTTTATCCTACGAGCAGTACGTC.

This clone has a handful of counts. J is TRBJ1-5 and V is TRBV2; D gene unclear. The V end lost 3 bases, the J end lost 4 bases, and 4 bases lay between the germline ends. This CDR3 has 12 residues. Germline V gene lookup returns CDR1 SNHLY and CDR2 FYNNEI. The DNA for the CDR3 is TGTGCCAGCAGTGAGGGGAATCAGCCCCAGCATTTT. Its protein product is CASSEGNQPQHF.

In its sample, this clone was seen a few times. CDR3 sequence: CASSAPWESTNEKLFF. DNA for the CDR3: TGTGCCAGTAGCGCCCCGTGGGAGTCAACTAATGAAAAACTGTTTTTT. The chain uses TRBV19 and TRBJ1-4; no definite D call. From germline, CDR1 is LNHDA and CDR2 SQIVND (reference sequence). With 6 bases removed from V and 0 bases from J, the gap between germline ends came to 14 bases. This CDR3 has 16 residues. Filled out from reference TRBV19 and TRBJ1-4, the complete variable domain reads DGGITQSPKYLFRKEGQNVTLSCEQNLNHDAMYWYRQDPGQGLRLIYYSQIVNDFQKGDIAEGYSVSREKKESFPLTVTSAQKNPTAFYLCASSAPWESTNEKLFFGSGTQLSVL.

The rearrangement links TRBV6-5 to TRBJ2-2; the match to TRBD2 covers 8 bases. Looked up from germline, CDR1 is MNHEY and CDR2 is SVGAGI. J lost 5 bases, V lost 6 bases, and 5 bases had no gene match. The CDR3 consists of 14 residues. CDR3 sequence (DNA): TGTGCCAGCAGCCGCGGGACTAGGACCGGGGAGCTGTTTTTT. Its translation is CASSRGTRTGELFF.

J is TRBJ2-1 and V is TRBV15; D is possibly TRBD1 or TRBD2 (7 bases each). The CDR3 extends over 14 amino acids. V gave up 4 bases and J gave up 6 bases, with 13 bases separating them. Germline CDR1 reads LNHNV; CDR2 reads YYDKDF (reference sequence). Here the CDR3 reads CATSTRGGSNEQFF. Here the CDR3 DNA reads TGTGCCACCAGCACCAGGGGGGGGAGCAATGAGCAGTTCTTC.

The chain joins TRBV5-6 to TRBJ1-3, with D tentatively TRBD1 (5 bases). Germline values: CDR1 SGHDT, CDR2 YYEEEE. Trimming took off 0 bases at V and 2 bases at J, with 9 bases between the two ends. This CDR3 spans 15 amino acids. This CDR3 is CASSLEGPAGNTIYF. The CDR3 DNA is TGTGCCAGCAGCTTGGAGGGGCCGGCTGGAAACACCATATATTTT.

The chain is built from TRBV5-1 and TRBJ2-2; 8 nucleotides agree with TRBD2. The germline V gene encodes CDR1 SGHRS and CDR2 YFSETQ. J lost 1 base, V lost 3 bases, and 2 bases had no gene match. The length of the CDR3 is 15 residues. CDR3: CASSSTSVNTGELFF. The CDR3 nucleotides read TGCGCCAGCAGCTCGACTAGCGTGAACACCGGGGAGCTGTTTTTT.

The chain joins TRBV11-3 to TRBJ1-1; D gene uncertain. The germline V and J ends were trimmed by 1 base and 0 bases, with 6 bases remaining between them. Per the germline V gene, CDR1 is SGHNT and CDR2 is YENEEA. This CDR3 comprises 14 residues. The CDR3 loop is CASSLAGLNTEAFF. In DNA, the CDR3 is TGTGCCAGCAGCTTAGCCGGATTGAACACTGAAGCTTTCTTT.

This chain uses TRBV4-2 with TRBJ2-3; D not resolved. CDR3 length equals 13 residues. V dropped 2 bases and J dropped 2 bases, with 5 bases sitting between them. Germline CDR1 is LGHNA and CDR2 is YNFKEQ. Written as DNA, the CDR3 is TGTGCCAGCAGCCAACAAACCACAGATACGCAGTATTTT. Translating gives CASSQQTTDTQYF.

The rearrangement joins TRBV2 to TRBJ2-3; TRBD2 matches at 9 bases. Germline values: CDR1 SNHLY, CDR2 FYNNEI. Losses at the gene ends were 10 bases for V and 0 bases for J; bases not matched to a gene: 8. The CDR3 is 15 residues long. The DNA for the CDR3 is TGTGCCAACCTCCCGGGACTAGCTAGCACAGATACGCAGTATTTT. Translation: CANLPGLASTDTQYF.

The genes are TRBV11-2 and TRBJ2-4; D may match TRBD1 or TRBD2 (6 bases each). V was cut by 3 bases and J by 1 base, with 19 bases left in between. The CDR3 runs to 18 residues. The germline V gene has CDR1 SGHAT and CDR2 FQNNGV. DNA for the CDR3: TGTGCCAGCAGCTTGTCTGGGGGGCCAGGTACTGCCAAAAACATTCAGTACTTC. Translated: CASSLSGGPGTAKNIQYF. Supplemented by reference TRBV11-2 and TRBJ2-4, the full variable domain reads EAGVAQSPRYKIIEKRQSVAFWCNPISGHATLYWYQQILGQGPKLLIQFQNNGVVDDSQLPKDRFSAERLKGVDSTLKIQPAKLEDSAVYLCASSLSGGPGTAKNIQYFGAGTRLSVL.

The rearrangement joins TRBV7-9 to TRBJ2-5; D is possibly TRBD2 (5 bases). Trimming stripped 2 bases from V and 5 bases from J, with 9 bases between. The CDR3 spans 13 residues. CDR1 is SEHNR and CDR2 is FQNEAQ in the germline V gene (reference sequence). The CDR3 DNA sequence: TGTGCCAGCAGCTTACGGGAATGGGAGACCCAGTACTTC. It codes for CASSLREWETQYF.

The chain links TRBV5-3 to TRBJ2-1; either TRBD1 or TRBD2 may supply D (6 bases each). TRBV5-3 is placed among ORFs of uncertain function. V was shortened by 2 bases and J by 4 bases, with 16 bases between the two germline ends. The CDR3 spans 16 residues. The CDR3 loop is CARSFPLPGAYNEQFF. The CDR3 DNA reads as TGTGCCAGAAGCTTCCCTCTGCCGGGGGCGTACAATGAGCAGTTCTTC.

On this clone: Within the sample, other DNA sequences also encode this same CDR3. This sequence joins TRBV7-2 and TRBJ1-3; D uncertain. In germline, CDR1 is SGHTA, CDR2 FQGNSA. This CDR3 comprises 17 residues. The V and J ends lost 2 bases and 0 bases respectively, with 14 bases between them. CDR3 coding DNA: TGTGCCAGCAGCTTAAATTCGGGCGCGACCTCTGGAAACACCATATATTTT. Translated: CASSLNSGATSGNTIYF.